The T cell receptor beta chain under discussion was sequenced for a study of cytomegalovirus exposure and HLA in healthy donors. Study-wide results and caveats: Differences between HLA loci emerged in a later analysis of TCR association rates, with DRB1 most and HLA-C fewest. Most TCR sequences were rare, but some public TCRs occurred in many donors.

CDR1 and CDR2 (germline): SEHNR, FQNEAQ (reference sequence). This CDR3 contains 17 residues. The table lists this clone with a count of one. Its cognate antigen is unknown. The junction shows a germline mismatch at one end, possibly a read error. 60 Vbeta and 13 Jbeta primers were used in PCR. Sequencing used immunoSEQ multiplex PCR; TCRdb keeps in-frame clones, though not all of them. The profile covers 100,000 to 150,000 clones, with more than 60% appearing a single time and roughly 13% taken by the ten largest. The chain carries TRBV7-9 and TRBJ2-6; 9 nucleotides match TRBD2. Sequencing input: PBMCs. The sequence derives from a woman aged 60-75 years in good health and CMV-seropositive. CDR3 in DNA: TGTTCCAGCAGCCTACAGGTAGCGGGAGCTGGGGCCAACGTCCTGACTTTC. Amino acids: CSSSLQVAGAGANVLTF.